The 6 T cell receptor beta chains reported below all come from one sample, sequenced in a study of control samples from healthy donors and cancer patients. The assay was immunoSEQ multiplex PCR, and TCRdb's table has in-frame clones only and misses some. Among around 150,000 clones listed, roughly 90% were seen once. Source material: blood. All receptors come from a man younger than 40 in good health.

The chain couples TRBV3-1 (or the pseudogene TRBV3-2) to TRBJ1-4; no clear D. Germline V CDR1 and CDR2: LGHDT, YNNKEL (reference sequence). The CDR3 is made up of 13 amino acids. V was trimmed by 6 bases and J by 8 bases, leaving 13 bases between them. CDR3 sequence reads: CASSYNGGEKLFF. In DNA form, the CDR3 reads TGTGCCAGCAGTTACAACGGCGGGGAAAAACTGTTTTTT.

This chain joins TRBV27 and TRBJ2-5; D is possibly TRBD1 (6 bases). Germline V CDR1 and CDR2: MNHEY, SMNVEV (reference sequence). V was trimmed by 2 bases and J by 4 bases, leaving 14 bases between them. The CDR3 is 15 amino acids. CDR3 DNA: TGTGCCAGCAGTTTAACAGGGTCCTATGGAGAGACCCAGTACTTC. It translates to CASSLTGSYGETQYF.

V usage is TRBV2 and J usage is TRBJ2-2; TRBD1 might be the D (5 bases). V shed 7 bases and J shed 6 bases, with 6 bases lying between them. Looked up from germline, CDR1 is SNHLY and CDR2 is FYNNEI. This CDR3 is built from 11 residues. This CDR3 reads CASKGSGELFF. In DNA form, the CDR3 reads TGTGCCAGCAAGGGGTCCGGGGAGCTGTTTTTT.

This chain connects TRBV2 to TRBJ1-4, with a tentative D call TRBD1 (5 bases). The CDR3 runs to 16 residues. Germline loops: CDR1 SNHLY, CDR2 FYNNEI. V lost 2 bases, J lost 1 base, and 11 bases lay in between. The CDR3 spells CASSERGVVTNEKLFF. CDR3 coding DNA: TGTGCCAGCAGTGAAAGAGGGGTGGTAACTAATGAAAAACTGTTTTTT.

The rearrangement links TRBV14 to TRBJ2-1; TRBD2 is a possible D gene (5 bases). This CDR3 is 14 amino acids long. Germline V CDR1 and CDR2: SGHDN, FVKESK. V was cut by 2 bases and J by 14 bases, with 19 bases left in between. The CDR3 DNA reads TGTGCCAGCAGCCAATCCTTACGGGGTTTTCCGGAGTTCTTC. It encodes CASSQSLRGFPEFF.

This clone was recorded once. The rearrangement links TRBV5-6 to TRBJ2-2; no definite D call. Between the trimmed V and J ends, which lost 7 bases and 5 bases, there was a span of 15 bases. This CDR3 is 14 amino acids long. CDR1 and CDR2 from the germline V gene are SGHDT and YYEEEE. This CDR3 reads CASGGGMGTGELFF. CDR3 coding DNA: TGTGCCAGCGGCGGTGGGATGGGGACCGGGGAGCTGTTTTTT.